A single sample gave rise to the 9 T cell receptor beta chains below, sequenced in a study of PD-1 blockade in classical Hodgkin lymphoma. Regarding time point: cycle 4 day 1 (C4D1), after more than five weeks of nivolumab. In every patient, relapse followed autologous stem cell transplantation, while exposure to brentuximab vedotin differed. The method was immunoSEQ multiplex PCR; TCRdb's version includes in-frame clones alone and lacks a portion of them. Of some 20,000 clones in the sample, 80% were seen once. The specimen comprised peripheral blood mononuclear cells (PBMCs), sampled before the fourth cycle of nivolumab. Receptors originate from a human donor with classical Hodgkin lymphoma.

The chain employs TRBV12-5 and TRBJ1-5; 11 bases agree with TRBD1. The CDR3 length is 22 residues. The V and J ends lost 7 bases and 4 bases, in that order; junction bases with no gene match: 27. The germline V gene encodes CDR1 LGHNT and CDR2 FRNRAP. In DNA form, the CDR3 reads TGTGCTAGTGTTCTAAAAAGCGGACAGGGGGCCCTTACCGAGGTAAAAAATCAGCCCCAGCATTTT. Translated, it gives CASVLKSGQGALTEVKNQPQHF.

The CDR3 DNA follows: TGTGCCAGCAGCTTAGGGGGGATAGGCTATGGCTACACCTTC. Translation gives CASSLGGIGYGYTF. V and J are TRBV11-2 and TRBJ1-2; possible D gene TRBD1, 5 bases. Per germline, CDR1 SGHAT and CDR2 FQNNGV. This CDR3 has 14 residues. V lost 1 base and J 4 bases, leaving 10 bases between the germline ends.

The chain carries TRBV7-2 and TRBJ2-5; 8 bases are shared with TRBD2. With V trimmed by 0 bases and J by 5 bases, 8 bases remained unmatched. There are 16 residues in the CDR3. Germline V gene lookup returns CDR1 SGHTA and CDR2 FQGNSA. This CDR3 is CASSLAGAGVWETQYF. In nucleotides, the CDR3 is TGTGCCAGCAGCTTAGCTGGAGCGGGAGTGTGGGAGACCCAGTACTTC.

The rearrangement links TRBV4-2 to TRBJ2-3, with 16 bases matching TRBD2. Germline V lookup: CDR1 LGHNA, CDR2 YNFKEQ. The CDR3 runs 17 residues. V trimming: 5 bases; J trimming: 3 bases; junction bases outside the gene matches: 5. CDR3 sequence: CASSAGLAGGPTDTQYF. In nucleotides, the CDR3 is TGTGCCAGCAGCGCGGGACTAGCGGGGGGGCCAACAGATACGCAGTATTTT.

This sequence joins TRBV9 and TRBJ1-3; D gene unclear. This CDR3 has 12 amino acids. Germline V gene data show CDR1 as SGDLS and CDR2 as YYNGEE. V lost 3 bases to trimming and J lost 4 bases, with 5 bases between them. Written as DNA, the CDR3 is TGTGCCAGCAGCGCGGCAGGAAACACCATATATTTT. Translating gives CASSAAGNTIYF. Full variable domain (rest looked up from reference TRBV9 and TRBJ1-3): DSGVTQTPKHLITATGQRVTLRCSPRSGDLSVYWYQQSLDQGLQFLIQYYNGEERAKGNILERFSAQQFPDLHSELNLSSLELGDSALYFCASSAAGNTIYFGEGSWLTVV.

The chain is built from TRBV5-1 and TRBJ1-6; unclear D gene. Germline CDR1 and CDR2: SGHRS and YFSETQ. Trimming left V 4 bases short and J 6 bases short, with 11 bases between. The CDR3 sequence is 14 residues long. As DNA, the CDR3 is TGCGCCAGCAGCCCCTTGGCGAGTAATTCACCCCTCCACTTT. Translation gives CASSPLASNSPLHF.

The chain is built from TRBV27 and TRBJ2-3; D possibly uses TRBD1 or TRBD2 (6 bases each). CDR1 is MNHEY, CDR2 SMNVEV, per germline (reference sequence). The germline V and J ends were trimmed by 1 base and 2 bases, with 13 bases remaining between them. The CDR3 covers 16 residues. In nucleotides, the CDR3 is TGTGCCAGCAGTTTATTCGTACAGGGACTCACAGATACGCAGTATTTT. Translation: CASSLFVQGLTDTQYF.

The chain links TRBV7-2 to TRBJ2-5, with TRBD2 identical over 9 bases. V shed 5 bases, J shed 5 bases, and the junction held 6 bases outside the gene matches. CDR1 is SGHTA and CDR2 is FQGNSA in the germline V gene. This CDR3 comprises 14 residues. The CDR3 region has the DNA TGTGCCAGCAGCCCCCTAGCGGGATTTGAGACCCAGTACTTC. Protein sequence: CASSPLAGFETQYF.

The CDR3 nucleotides are TGTGCCCGGCGCACAGGGGGCGAGAATTCACCCCTCCACTTT. It encodes CARRTGGENSPLHF. The chain is built from TRBV30 and TRBJ1-6; 9 bases align to TRBD1. Per the germline V gene, CDR1 is GTSNPN and CDR2 is SVGIG (reference sequence). The CDR3 runs 14 residues. Trimming at V came to 8 bases and at J to 7 bases, leaving 9 bases not matched to a gene.